A selection of T cell receptor beta chains follows, all from one sample in a study of blood T cell repertoires in COVID-19. Sequenced by immunoSEQ multiplex PCR; TCRdb stores in-frame clones only, minus some. The table has just over 150,000 clones, 70% to 85% seen once. The sample consisted of peripheral blood. The receptors come from an elderly woman with acute or convalescent COVID-19. Each CDR3 is given with its conserved first and last residue. Each record gives: V gene, J gene, D gene, clone size, CDR3 protein, CDR3 DNA. The D gene is left open where the match is weak. Expanded clones are given a class, and other clones once, few, many or no size at all.

V gene: TRBV5-1
J gene: TRBJ2-7
D gene: TRBD2
clone size: NA
CDR3 protein: CASSSRLAGPYEQYF
CDR3 DNA: TGCGCCAGCAGCTCGAGACTAGCGGGACCCTACGAGCAGTACTTC

V gene: TRBV6-2/TRBV6-3
J gene: TRBJ2-7
D gene: TRBD2
clone size: NA
CDR3 protein: CASSYSLTSGDTYEQYF
CDR3 DNA: TGTGCCAGCAGTTACTCCCTTACTAGCGGGGATACCTACGAGCAGTACTTC

V gene: TRBV6-1
J gene: TRBJ2-7
D gene: NA
clone size: once
CDR3 protein: CASSEFRAPYEQYF
CDR3 DNA: TGTGCCAGCAGTGAATTTAGAGCCCCCTACGAGCAGTACTTC

V gene: TRBV5-4
J gene: TRBJ2-7
D gene: TRBD1
clone size: NA
CDR3 protein: CASSQGQEYEQYF
CDR3 DNA: TGTGCCAGCAGCCAGGGACAGGAGTACGAGCAGTACTTC

V gene: TRBV6-5
J gene: TRBJ1-2
D gene: NA
clone size: NA
CDR3 protein: CASTQTAISLGYTF
CDR3 DNA: TGTGCCAGCACCCAGACTGCAATTTCCCTAGGCTACACCTTC

V gene: TRBV7-9
J gene: TRBJ1-2
D gene: TRBD1
clone size: few
CDR3 protein: CASSTTGTGSGGYTF
CDR3 DNA: TGTGCCAGCAGCACCACCGGGACAGGGTCGGGTGGCTACACCTTC

V gene: TRBV29-1
J gene: TRBJ2-7
D gene: TRBD2
clone size: once
CDR3 protein: CSVARAGGSSYEQYF
CDR3 DNA: TGCAGCGTTGCCCGTGCGGGAGGGAGCTCCTACGAGCAGTACTTC

V gene: TRBV5-1
J gene: TRBJ1-4
D gene: TRBD1
clone size: NA
CDR3 protein: CASSGRDSLTTNEKLFF
CDR3 DNA: TGCGCCAGCAGCGGTCGGGACAGCCTCACAACTAATGAAAAACTGTTTTTT

V gene: TRBV6-5
J gene: TRBJ2-7
D gene: TRBD2
clone size: NA
CDR3 protein: CASSRLAGAYEQYF
CDR3 DNA: TGTGCCAGCAGCCGACTAGCGGGGGCCTACGAGCAGTACTTC

V gene: TRBV10-1
J gene: TRBJ2-1
D gene: TRBD1
clone size: NA
CDR3 protein: CASSEYTGAMQFF
CDR3 DNA: TGCGCCAGCAGTGAGTATACAGGGGCAATGCAGTTCTTC

V gene: TRBV15
J gene: TRBJ2-1
D gene: TRBD2
clone size: NA
CDR3 protein: CATSKTGLAPYNEQFF
CDR3 DNA: TGTGCCACCAGCAAGACGGGACTAGCGCCCTACAATGAGCAGTTCTTC

V gene: TRBV7-2
J gene: TRBJ2-5
D gene: NA
clone size: once
CDR3 protein: CASSFTRETQYF
CDR3 DNA: TGTGCCAGCAGCTTTACCAGGGAGACCCAGTACTTC

V gene: TRBV5-1
J gene: TRBJ1-2
D gene: NA
clone size: NA
CDR3 protein: CASSLGSTGMAYGYTF
CDR3 DNA: TGCGCCAGCAGCTTGGGCTCCACAGGGATGGCCTATGGCTACACCTTC

V gene: TRBV25-1
J gene: TRBJ2-7
D gene: NA
clone size: NA
CDR3 protein: CASSVGGGSYEQYF
CDR3 DNA: TGTGCCAGCAGTGTGGGGGGAGGCTCCTACGAGCAGTACTTC